The 7 T cell receptor beta chains given below trace back to one sample, sequenced in a study of control samples from healthy donors and cancer patients. Produced via immunoSEQ multiplex PCR; TCRdb's table is partial and in-frame only. Here the sample spans about 100,000 clones, about 89% being singletons. The sequencing input was blood. The origin of the receptors is a man in his thirties or forties in good health.

V gene TRBV6-1 combines with J gene TRBJ2-3; weak D call: TRBD2 (6 bases). V lost 1 base to trimming and J lost 5 bases, with 7 bases between them. From germline, CDR1 is MNHNS and CDR2 SASEGT. The CDR3 is 13 residues long. The CDR3 region is CASSEGGLDTQYF. CDR3 nucleotide sequence: TGTGCCAGCAGTGAAGGGGGACTAGATACGCAGTATTTT.

The V and J genes are TRBV5-5 and TRBJ1-4, with 7 bases identical to TRBD1. Germline CDR1 and CDR2: SGHKS and YYEKEE (reference sequence). J gave up 6 bases and V 2 bases, and 7 bases lay outside the gene matches. The CDR3 sequence is 15 residues long. In nucleotides, the CDR3 is TGTGCCAGCAGCTTCACAGGGGCGATTGATGAAAAACTGTTTTTT. This sequence encodes CASSFTGAIDEKLFF.

This clone appeared once. The chain couples TRBV12-5 to TRBJ2-4, with D tentatively TRBD1 or TRBD2 (5 bases each). V lost 4 bases and J 2 bases, leaving 21 bases between the germline ends. Germline assignment: CDR1 LGHNT and CDR2 FRNRAP. This CDR3 region has 18 residues. CDR3 sequence: CASGSTPGTVFSKNIQYF. Written as DNA, the CDR3 is TGTGCTAGTGGTTCCACACCCGGGACGGTCTTCTCCAAAAACATTCAGTACTTC.

The CDR3, as DNA: TGTGCCAGCAAAATCGGAGGGAACACCGGGGAGCTGTTTTTT. Translating it yields CASKIGGNTGELFF. The chain uses TRBV27 and TRBJ2-2, with D maybe TRBD2 (5 bases). Per germline, CDR1 MNHEY and CDR2 SMNVEV (reference sequence). The CDR3 sequence is 14 residues long. V was cut by 7 bases and J by 1 base, with 10 bases left in between.

The CDR3 DNA is TGTGCCAGCTCAGAGAGTAGCGGGGTCGCCGAGCAGTACGTC. Amino acid sequence: CASSESSGVAEQYV. The chain uses TRBV18 and TRBJ2-7; 8 bases align to TRBD2. The V and J ends lost 5 bases and 6 bases, in that order; junction bases with no gene match: 9. Germline V gives CDR1 KGHSH, CDR2 LQKENI. The CDR3 sequence is 14 residues long.

The chain recombines TRBV2 with TRBJ2-2; 11 bases agree with TRBD2. Trimming cost V 6 bases and J 6 bases; bases outside gene matches: 6. This CDR3 is 15 amino acids long. Germline values: CDR1 SNHLY, CDR2 FYNNEI. The CDR3, as DNA: TGTGCCAGCAGAGGTAGCGGGGGGGCCGCCGGGGAGCTGTTTTTT. It codes for CASRGSGGAAGELFF.

The chain recombines TRBV20-1 with TRBJ1-2, with 7 positions matching TRBD1. There are 11 residues in the CDR3. CDR1 and CDR2 (germline): DFQATT, SNEGSKA (reference sequence). With 4 bases clipped from V and 8 bases from J, the junction kept 4 bases outside the gene matches. The CDR3 spells CSATQGKGYTF. The CDR3 nucleotides are TGCAGTGCTACACAGGGGAAAGGCTACACCTTC.